The 19 T cell receptor beta chains below were found in one sample sequenced in a study of human T cells and chemical hapten exposure. TCRdb independently ran MiXCR on the RACE reads; one entry per CDR3 protein. Among about 380,000 distinct CDR3 sequences listed, approximately 5% were seen once. Sample time point: pre-sensitization, week 0. Treatment given: therapeutic diphenylcyclopropenone sensitization with weekly scalp DPC. The sample consisted of whole blood, taken in connection with sensitization to the hapten diphenylcyclopropenone (DPC). The receptors come from a woman aged 45-65 years with alopecia areata. Some clones in this sample may be carry-over from other donors' samples.

There are a few counts of this clonotype. V and J are TRBV6-5 and TRBJ2-7; 7 bases are shared with TRBD1. Germline V gives CDR1 MNHEY, CDR2 SVGAGI. V gave up 8 bases and J gave up 2 bases; unmatched junction bases: 6. There are 13 residues in the CDR3. The CDR3 DNA is TGTGCCAGCTCCTCACAGGGGACCTACGAGCAGTACTTC. This translates into CASSSQGTYEQYF.

This clonotype has just a few counts. The chain employs TRBV6-2 or TRBV6-3 and TRBJ1-1; 9 bases are a match to TRBD1. The CDR3 is 17 amino acids. The V gene's germline CDR1 is MNHEY and CDR2 SVGEGT. The trim removed 5 bases at V and 0 bases at J, leaving 10 bases unmatched. The CDR3, as DNA: TGTGCCAGCAGTCTTGACGTGACAGGGGGTGTGAACACTGAAGCTTTCTTT. It is translated as CASSLDVTGGVNTEAFF.

As to this clonotype: This could be a read error, since a much larger clone is one nucleotide away. The chain joins TRBV29-1 to TRBJ2-3, with 8 bases matching TRBD1. The length of the CDR3 is 14 residues. Germline CDR1 SQVTM, CDR2 ANQGSEA. Here the CDR3 DNA reads TGCAGCGTTGGGCCGGGACAGGCGACAGTTACGCAGTATTTT. Translating it yields CSVGPGQATVTQYF.

The sample holds many counts of this clonotype. This chain joins TRBV6-5 and TRBJ1-1; 10 bases are shared with TRBD1. The CDR3 totals 15 residues. Germline V lookup: CDR1 MNHEY, CDR2 SVGAGI. J was trimmed by 4 bases and V by 2 bases; bases with no gene match: 4. The CDR3 spells CASSYGRTGGTEAFF. CDR3 bases: TGTGCCAGCAGTTACGGTCGGACAGGGGGCACTGAAGCTTTCTTT.

This clonotype was seen ten or more times. The rearrangement uses TRBV12-3 or TRBV12-4 and TRBJ1-2; no definite D call. CDR3 length: 14 amino acids. The V gene lost 8 bases and the J gene lost 0 bases, with 13 bases spanning the gap. In nucleotides, the CDR3 is TGTGCCAGCCTCCGAGTGGGAGCTAACTATGGCTACACCTTC. Translating it yields CASLRVGANYGYTF.

Turning to this clonotype: The junction differs from germline at one of its ends, possibly a read error. This chain connects TRBV20-1 to TRBJ2-7; D gene ambiguous. The germline V gene has CDR1 DFQATT and CDR2 SNEGSKA (reference sequence). The CDR3 contains 15 residues. The CDR3 sequence is CSARDRSSFSYEQYF. The CDR3 DNA reads TGCAGCGCTAGAGACCGTTCAAGTTTCTCCTACGAGCAGTACTTC.

To note about this clonotype: This sequence may be a read error, since a much larger clone differs from it by one base. This CDR3 is missing its conserved last phenylalanine or tryptophan, likely due to a read error. This sequence joins TRBV27 and TRBJ2-7; TRBD2 matches at 8 bases. The V gene's germline CDR1 is MNHEY and CDR2 SMNVEV (reference sequence). The CDR3 sequence is 14 residues long. The J segment lost 5 bases and the V segment lost 4 bases, leaving 7 bases of the junction unmatched. This CDR3 reads CASSSPGGADEQYL. The CDR3 nucleotides read TGTGCCAGCAGTTCCCCGGGAGGGGCGGACGAGCAGTACCTC.

The count of this clonotype is one. The CDR3 loop is CASSSPRPLNPSTDTQYF. The CDR3, as DNA: TGTGCCAGCAGTTCACCCCGGCCACTGAATCCCAGCACAGATACGCAGTATTTT. The chain has TRBV6-5 and TRBJ2-3; D unclear. Germline V gives CDR1 MNHEY, CDR2 SVGAGI. The CDR3 consists of 18 residues. With 4 bases removed from V and 0 bases from J, the gap between germline ends came to 20 bases.

This clonotype was counted many times. The rearrangement joins TRBV20-1 to TRBJ2-3; 13 bases map to TRBD2. The germline V gene encodes CDR1 DFQATT and CDR2 SNEGSKA (reference sequence). This CDR3 comprises 18 residues. The J segment lost 4 bases and the V segment lost 0 bases, leaving 10 bases of the junction unmatched. DNA for the CDR3: TGCAGTGCTAGAGATCCCAGGACTAGCGGGAGTGGGGCAGATACGCAGTATTTT. Translation gives CSARDPRTSGSGADTQYF.

This clonotype was counted at least ten times. The genes are TRBV21-1 and TRBJ2-5; the table gives TRBD2 as D, unverified against the DNA. TRBV21-1 is noted as a pseudogene. This CDR3 spans 16 amino acids. The CDR3 DNA sequence: TGTGCCAGCAGCATAACCGGGACTGACCCACAAGAGACCCAGTACTTC. Encoded protein: CASSITGTDPQETQYF.

J is TRBJ2-7 and V is TRBV7-8; D gene ambiguous. V shed 4 bases and J shed 4 bases, with 14 bases lying between them. From germline, CDR1 is SGHVS and CDR2 FQNEAQ. This CDR3 has 14 amino acids. Written as DNA, the CDR3 is TGTGCCAGCAGCTCCTGGGCCTCTTTTTACGAGCAGTACTTC. Translating it yields CASSSWASFYEQYF.

This clonotype was seen ten or more times. The chain is built from TRBV7-9 and TRBJ1-2; 10 positions match TRBD1. This CDR3 is built from 14 residues. Germline lookup yields CDR1 SEHNR and CDR2 FQNEAQ (reference sequence). Trimming cost V 6 bases and J 4 bases; bases outside gene matches: 5. DNA of the CDR3: TGTGCCAGCAGTCCGACAGGGGGCGTCTATGGCTACACCTTC. This encodes CASSPTGGVYGYTF.

There are a few counts of this clonotype. The chain couples TRBV20-1 to TRBJ2-1; 16 bases agree with TRBD2. Germline V gives CDR1 DFQATT, CDR2 SNEGSKA (reference sequence). The CDR3 extends over 16 amino acids. V gave up 7 bases and J gave up 5 bases; unmatched junction bases: 8. CDR3 in DNA: TGCAGTGTTTCCGGGACTAGCGGGAGGGCGGACAATGAGCAGTTCTTC. It yields the protein CSVSGTSGRADNEQFF.

This clonotype was found many times. This chain connects TRBV4-2 to TRBJ2-3; tentatively, D is TRBD1 or TRBD2 (6 bases each). Germline values: CDR1 LGHNA, CDR2 YNFKEQ. The V end lost 5 bases, the J end lost 1 base, and 16 bases lay between the germline ends. The CDR3 is 16 amino acids. The CDR3: CASSTPVRGGTDTQYF. The DNA of the CDR3 is TGTGCCAGCAGCACCCCGGTGAGGGGGGGCACAGATACGCAGTATTTT.

This clonotype was observed many times. J is TRBJ1-5 and V is TRBV7-9; possible D gene TRBD1, 5 bases. Germline V CDR1 and CDR2: SEHNR, FQNEAQ (reference sequence). CDR3 size: 14 residues. With 5 bases removed from V and 7 bases from J, the gap between germline ends came to 15 bases. The CDR3 region is CASSQGGVGQPQHF. The CDR3 bases are TGTGCCAGCAGCCAGGGCGGTGTTGGACAGCCCCAGCATTTT.

This clonotype was counted many times. This rearrangement joins TRBV20-1 to TRBJ2-3; D might be TRBD2 (7 bases). V dropped 1 base and J dropped 0 bases, with 17 bases sitting between them. This CDR3 has 17 residues. Germline CDR1 is DFQATT and CDR2 is SNEGSKA (reference sequence). In nucleotides, the CDR3 is TGCAGTGCTAGAGTCCCCGGGGGGCGCATTAGCACAGATACGCAGTATTTT. Translated: CSARVPGGRISTDTQYF.

This clonotype was observed a few times. V gene TRBV7-9 combines with J gene TRBJ1-2; no clear D. The V and J ends lost 5 bases and 8 bases respectively, with 18 bases between them. The V gene's germline CDR1 is SEHNR and CDR2 FQNEAQ (reference sequence). The CDR3 covers 14 residues. In nucleotides, the CDR3 is TGTGCCAGCAGCCCCATAGGCAGCCCTAGGGGCTACACCTTC. Residues: CASSPIGSPRGYTF.

On this clonotype: A single base separates this from a much larger clone, so it may be a read error. The chain recombines TRBV5-6 with TRBJ2-3; TRBD2 aligns across 10 bases. Per the germline V gene, CDR1 is SGHDT and CDR2 is YYEEEE. The CDR3 is made up of 15 amino acids. CDR3 loop: CASSFGTSAVGTRYF. The CDR3 bases are TGTGCCAGCAGCTTCGGGACTAGCGCAGTAGGTACGCGGTATTTT.

This clonotype was seen at least ten times. The chain has TRBV6-1 and TRBJ1-6; D call uncertain. In germline, CDR1 is MNHNS, CDR2 SASEGT. The CDR3 contains 16 residues. V lost 6 bases and J 0 bases, leaving 12 bases between the germline ends. The DNA of the CDR3 is TGTGCCAGCAGCGAACAGACGAGCTCCTATAATTCACCCCTCCACTTT. Translated, it gives CASSEQTSSYNSPLHF.